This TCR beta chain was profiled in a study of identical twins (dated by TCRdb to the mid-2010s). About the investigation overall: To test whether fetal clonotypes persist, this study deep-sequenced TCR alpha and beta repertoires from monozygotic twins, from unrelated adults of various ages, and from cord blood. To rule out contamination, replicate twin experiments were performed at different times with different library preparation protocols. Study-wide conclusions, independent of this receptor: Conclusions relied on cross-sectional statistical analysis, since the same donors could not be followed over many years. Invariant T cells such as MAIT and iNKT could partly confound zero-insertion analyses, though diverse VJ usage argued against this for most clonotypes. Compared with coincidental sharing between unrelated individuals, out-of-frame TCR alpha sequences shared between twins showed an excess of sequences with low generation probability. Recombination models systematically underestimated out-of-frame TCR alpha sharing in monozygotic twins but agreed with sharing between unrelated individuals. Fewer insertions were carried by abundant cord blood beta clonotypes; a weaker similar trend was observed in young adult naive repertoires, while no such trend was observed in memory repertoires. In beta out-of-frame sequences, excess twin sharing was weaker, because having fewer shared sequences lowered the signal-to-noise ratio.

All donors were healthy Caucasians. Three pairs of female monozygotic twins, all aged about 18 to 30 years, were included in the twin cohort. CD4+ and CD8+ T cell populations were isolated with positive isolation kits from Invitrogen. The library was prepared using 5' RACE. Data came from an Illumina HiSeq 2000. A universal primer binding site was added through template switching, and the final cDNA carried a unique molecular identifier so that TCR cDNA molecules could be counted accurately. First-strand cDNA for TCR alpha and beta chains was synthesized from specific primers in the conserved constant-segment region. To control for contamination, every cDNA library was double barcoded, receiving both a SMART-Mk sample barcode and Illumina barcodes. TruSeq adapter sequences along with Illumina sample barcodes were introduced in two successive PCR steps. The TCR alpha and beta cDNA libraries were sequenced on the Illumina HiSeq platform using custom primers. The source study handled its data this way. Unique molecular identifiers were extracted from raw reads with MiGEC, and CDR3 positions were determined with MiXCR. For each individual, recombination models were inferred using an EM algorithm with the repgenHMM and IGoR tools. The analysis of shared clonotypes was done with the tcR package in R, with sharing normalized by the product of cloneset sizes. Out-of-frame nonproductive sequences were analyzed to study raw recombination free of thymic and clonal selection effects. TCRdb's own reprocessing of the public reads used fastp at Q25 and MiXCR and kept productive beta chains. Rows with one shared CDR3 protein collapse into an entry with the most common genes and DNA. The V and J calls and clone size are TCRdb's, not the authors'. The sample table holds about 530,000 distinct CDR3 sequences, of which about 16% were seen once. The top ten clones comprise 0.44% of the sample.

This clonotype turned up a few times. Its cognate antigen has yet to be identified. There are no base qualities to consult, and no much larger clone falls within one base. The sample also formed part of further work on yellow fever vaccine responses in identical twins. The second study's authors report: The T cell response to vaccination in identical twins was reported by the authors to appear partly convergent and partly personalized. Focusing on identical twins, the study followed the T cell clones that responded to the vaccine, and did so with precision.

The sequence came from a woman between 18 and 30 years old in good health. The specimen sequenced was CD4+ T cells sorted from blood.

The sequence in DNA is TGCAGTGCTAGACGGGCTAGCGGGGTGGTTAGGGGAAATGAGCAGTTCTTC. Translated, it gives CSARRASGVVRGNEQFF. The V and J genes are TRBV20-1 and TRBJ2-1, with 9 central nucleotides matching TRBD2. V is cut back by 2 bases and J by 7 bases, with 15 bases in the junction unmatched. There are 17 amino acids in the CDR3, from cysteine to phenylalanine inclusive. Only the CDR3 DNA stays, 51 bases, in frame from base 1. Based on the germline V gene (reference sequence), the CDR1 and CDR2 sequences are DFQATT and SNEGSKA.